A single sample is the source of the 6 T cell receptor beta chains below, sequenced in a study of liver allograft versus peripheral blood T cells. At the level of the study: Hepatic allograft T cell receptor repertoires were evaluated relative to those present in recipients' peripheral blood.

A single record per CDR3 protein comes from TCRdb applying MiXCR to the reads. The sample lists 5,000 to 6,500 distinct CDR3 sequences, 16% seen once, with 45% to 50% in the top ten. These receptors originate from a human patient who had a liver transplant. Some T cells may be provided by the graft donor.

This clonotype showed up many times. CDR3: CASSSPEVEDEKLFF. DNA for the CDR3: TGTGCCAGCAGTTCCCCGGAGGTGGAGGATGAAAAACTGTTTTTT. V is TRBV6-6 and J is TRBJ1-4; no clear D. Germline CDR1 MNHNY, CDR2 SVGAGI (reference sequence). The CDR3 spans 15 residues. Between the trimmed V and J ends, which lost 4 bases and 6 bases, there was a span of 15 bases.

This clonotype was seen many times. The chain uses TRBV7-2 and TRBJ1-5, with TRBD1 as a possible D gene (5 bases). The germline V gene has CDR1 SGHTA and CDR2 FQGNSA. The CDR3 has 14 amino acids. Trimming removed 1 base from V and 5 bases from J, with 9 bases in between. The CDR3 sequence: CASSLGGDYQPQHF. The CDR3 DNA is TGTGCCAGCAGCTTAGGGGGGGACTATCAGCCCCAGCATTTT.

In its sample, this clonotype was seen many times. The chain joins TRBV6-6 to TRBJ1-2; TRBD1 aligns across 7 bases. CDR3 length: 14 amino acids. CDR1 is MNHNY, CDR2 SVGAGI, per germline (reference sequence). Trimming removed 5 bases from V and 4 bases from J; junction bases left unmatched: 7. The CDR3 DNA sequence: TGTGCCAGCAGTCGGGACAGCCTCCCCTATGGCTACACCTTC. Translation: CASSRDSLPYGYTF.

The V call is TRBV9, the J call TRBJ2-1, with 8 bases matching TRBD1. Germline CDR1 SGDLS, CDR2 YYNGEE. This CDR3 region has 14 residues. V shed 0 bases, J shed 8 bases, and the junction held 4 bases outside the gene matches. The CDR3 sequence: CASSVDRGIDEQFF. CDR3 DNA sequence: TGTGCCAGCAGCGTAGACAGGGGGATCGATGAGCAGTTCTTC.

In this sample, this clonotype turned up a few times. The genes are TRBV2 and TRBJ2-6, with D tentatively TRBD1 (5 bases). This CDR3 has 15 amino acids. V dropped 8 bases and J dropped 0 bases, with 11 bases sitting between them. Germline CDR1 and CDR2: SNHLY and FYNNEI. The CDR3 DNA sequence: TGTGCCAGCGACCAGGGTGACTCTGGGGCCAACGTCCTGACTTTC. This codes for CASDQGDSGANVLTF.

The V and J genes are TRBV5-5 and TRBJ2-1; 8 positions match TRBD1. Germline V gives CDR1 SGHKS, CDR2 YYEKEE (reference sequence). There are 14 residues in the CDR3. The trim removed 4 bases at V and 6 bases at J, leaving 6 bases unmatched. This CDR3 reads CASSIEGQGNEQFF. The CDR3 DNA follows: TGTGCCAGCAGCATTGAAGGACAGGGCAATGAGCAGTTCTTC.